These 29 T cell receptor beta chains were sequenced from one sample in a study of T cell responses to AZD1222 COVID-19 vaccine (dated by TCRdb to the early 2020s). The time point label, as the study defines it: about 28 days (+/-7) after the second vaccine dose. Library prep was done by the immunoSEQ multiplex PCR assay. TCRdb retrieved this table from immuneACCESS and kept in-frame rearrangements only. Not all clones are present; in checked studies, unresolved V genes account for under half, and no reason is known for the remainder. Here the sample has roughly 140,000 clones; more than 75% occur a single time. The ten largest clones take up about 9% of the sample. The sequencing here drew on peripheral blood, taken 28 days after the second AZD1222 dose. The receptors here all came from an adult who received the AZD1222 COVID-19 vaccine.

Concerning this clone: This sample also contains other DNA sequences that code for the same CDR3. The rearrangement uses TRBV27 and TRBJ2-7; 9 nucleotides agree with TRBD1. CDR3 length: 15 residues. Germline CDR1 is MNHEY and CDR2 is SMNVEV (reference sequence). The V segment lost 3 bases and the J segment 3 bases; nucleotides outside the gene matches: 6. CDR3 coding DNA: TGTGCCAGCAGTTTTTCCCGGGACAGGGACTACGAGCAGTACTTC. It is translated as CASSFSRDRDYEQYF.

The chain couples TRBV19 to TRBJ2-1, with 8 bases identical to TRBD1. Per germline, CDR1 LNHDA and CDR2 SQIVND (reference sequence). V was pared by 8 bases and J by 4 bases, with 4 bases of the junction left unmatched. CDR3 length: 13 residues. The DNA of the CDR3 is TGTGCCAGTGGACAGGGATTGTACAATGAGCAGTTCTTC. Translated: CASGQGLYNEQFF.

The chain has TRBV30 and TRBJ2-3; TRBD2 matches 8 bases. CDR1 GTSNPN and CDR2 SVGIG come from the germline V gene (reference sequence). V shed 0 bases and J 4 bases; nucleotides not matched to a gene: 3. The CDR3 is 14 residues long. CDR3 amino acids: CAWSVQLAADTQYF. The CDR3 DNA sequence: TGTGCCTGGAGTGTACAACTAGCGGCAGATACGCAGTATTTT.

V and J are TRBV27 and TRBJ1-4; D is unclear. Germline V gene lookup returns CDR1 MNHEY and CDR2 SMNVEV (reference sequence). The CDR3 extends over 12 amino acids. V lost 2 bases to trimming and J lost 7 bases, with 5 bases between them. The CDR3 loop reads CASSLRGEKLFF. The CDR3 DNA follows: TGTGCCAGCAGTTTACGAGGTGAAAAACTGTTTTTT.

There are a few counts of this clone. This chain uses TRBV19 with TRBJ2-7; D unclear. The CDR3 spans 15 residues. Germline V gene data show CDR1 as LNHDA and CDR2 as SQIVND (reference sequence). V lost 2 bases to trimming and J lost 3 bases, with 14 bases between them. The CDR3 region is CASSILQSPGYEQYF. The DNA of the CDR3 is TGTGCCAGTAGTATACTCCAAAGCCCAGGCTACGAGCAGTACTTC.

Notes on this clone: The same CDR3 is also encoded by other DNA sequences in this sample. This chain connects TRBV5-1 to TRBJ1-5, with unresolved D. The length of the CDR3 is 14 residues. The ends were cut back, 0 bases at V and 5 bases at J, with 9 bases in the middle. Germline V gene lookup returns CDR1 SGHRS and CDR2 YFSETQ. The CDR3 sequence is CASSLEAGDQPQHF. The CDR3 DNA is TGCGCCAGCAGCTTGGAGGCAGGCGATCAGCCCCAGCATTTT.

V is TRBV19 and J is TRBJ1-1; 7 nucleotides agree with TRBD1. Trimming cost V 6 bases and J 0 bases; bases outside gene matches: 7. CDR3 size: 15 residues. Germline V gene lookup returns CDR1 LNHDA and CDR2 SQIVND (reference sequence). This chain's CDR3 is CASRTTGPMNTEAFF. CDR3 DNA sequence: TGTGCCAGTAGAACGACAGGGCCCATGAACACTGAAGCTTTCTTT.

The rearrangement links TRBV7-2 to TRBJ2-1; D not certain. Germline assignment: CDR1 SGHTA and CDR2 FQGNSA. CDR3 length equals 14 residues. Trimming stripped 4 bases from V and 7 bases from J, with 14 bases between. The CDR3: CASSSPELPNEQFF. In DNA, the CDR3 is TGTGCCAGCAGCTCACCGGAGCTCCCTAATGAGCAGTTCTTC.

The rearrangement joins TRBV6-2 or TRBV6-3 to TRBJ2-1; D is uncertain. Germline assignment: CDR1 MNHEY and CDR2 SVGEGT. The CDR3 length is 11 residues. V lost 3 bases and J 9 bases, leaving 6 bases between the germline ends. CDR3 coding DNA: TGTGCCAGCAGTTATAACAGTGAGCAGTTCTTC. Translated, it gives CASSYNSEQFF.

This clone was seen just once. The chain is built from TRBV30 and TRBJ1-5; D ambiguous. V was clipped by 7 bases and J by 2 bases, with 12 bases between them. The germline V gene has CDR1 GTSNPN and CDR2 SVGIG (reference sequence). The CDR3 loop spans 13 amino acids. As DNA, the CDR3 is TGTGCCTTTTCGGAGGGAGGCAATCAGCCCCAGCATTTT. Translated: CAFSEGGNQPQHF. The whole variable domain, filled in from reference TRBV30 and TRBJ1-5, reads SQTIHQWPATLVQPVGSPLSLECTVEGTSNPNLYWYRQAAGRGLQLLFYSVGIGQISSEVPQNLSASRPQDRQFILSSKKLLLSDSGFYLCAFSEGGNQPQHFGDGTRLSIL.

The count of this clone is one. J is TRBJ2-1 and V is TRBV3-1 (or the pseudogene TRBV3-2); the D call may be TRBD1 or TRBD2 (5 bases each). Between the trimmed V and J ends, which lost 0 bases and 2 bases, there was a span of 8 bases. This CDR3 has 15 amino acids. Germline loops: CDR1 LGHDT, CDR2 YNNKEL (reference sequence). The DNA of the CDR3 is TGTGCCAGCAGCCAAGACTCGGGGCCCTACAATGAGCAGTTCTTC. It encodes CASSQDSGPYNEQFF.

The chain couples TRBV28 to TRBJ1-5; D uncertain. Deletions cut 3 bases from V and 6 bases from J, with 3 bases between. Germline V gives CDR1 MDHEN, CDR2 SYDVKM. The CDR3 spans 11 residues. CDR3 residues: CASSFSQPQHF. In DNA form, the CDR3 reads TGTGCCAGCAGTTTCAGTCAGCCCCAGCATTTT.

The V and J genes are TRBV28 and TRBJ1-2; 12 bases align to TRBD1. CDR1 and CDR2 (germline): MDHEN, SYDVKM. The CDR3 totals 17 residues. Losses at the gene ends were 2 bases for V and 0 bases for J; bases not matched to a gene: 4. CDR3 protein: CASSLGGTGGPNYGYTF. CDR3 nucleotides: TGTGCCAGCAGTTTAGGTGGGACAGGGGGCCCTAACTATGGCTACACCTTC.

The V gene is TRBV5-4, the J gene TRBJ2-1; 8 bases align to TRBD1. Germline V lookup: CDR1 SGHNT, CDR2 YYREEE (reference sequence). Losses at the gene ends were 9 bases for V and 6 bases for J; bases not matched to a gene: 14. The length of the CDR3 is 15 residues. This CDR3 reads CATFRDRGLFNEQFF. The CDR3 region has the DNA TGTGCCACCTTCCGTGACAGGGGATTGTTCAATGAGCAGTTCTTC.

This chain connects TRBV18 to TRBJ1-1; 7 nucleotides agree with TRBD1. The CDR3 contains 16 residues. The germline V gene encodes CDR1 KGHSH and CDR2 LQKENI. Trimming took 2 bases from V and 3 from J; bases not matched to a gene: 9. The CDR3 sequence is CASSPYVTGAHTEAFF. The DNA for the CDR3 is TGTGCCAGCTCACCATACGTCACAGGGGCCCACACTGAAGCTTTCTTT. Variable domain in full (rest from reference TRBV18 and TRBJ1-1): NAGVMQNPRHLVRRRGQEARLRCSPMKGHSHVYWYRQLPEEGLKFMVYLQKENIIDESGMPKERFSAEFPKEGPSILRIQQVVRGDSAAYFCASSPYVTGAHTEAFFGQGTRLTVV.

This chain uses TRBV6-5 with TRBJ1-1; D is unclear. From germline, CDR1 is MNHEY and CDR2 SVGAGI. This CDR3 is 11 amino acids long. The germline V and J ends were trimmed by 6 bases and 6 bases, with 8 bases remaining between them. The CDR3 reads CASSKWAEAFF. As DNA, the CDR3 is TGTGCCAGCAGCAAATGGGCTGAAGCTTTCTTT.

The chain couples TRBV5-6 to TRBJ2-5, with TRBD1 as a possible D gene (6 bases). V dropped 4 bases and J dropped 5 bases, with 21 bases sitting between them. CDR3 length: 16 amino acids. The germline CDR1 and CDR2 sequences are SGHDT and YYEEEE. The CDR3 DNA is TGTGCCAGCAGCCCCGAGGGGGTAATGTTCCGGGAGACCCAGTACTTC. Translated, it gives CASSPEGVMFRETQYF.

The V call is TRBV7-3, the J call TRBJ1-5; D is ambiguous. V lost 5 bases and J 5 bases, leaving 7 bases between the germline ends. The CDR3 is 12 residues long. Germline values: CDR1 SGHTA, CDR2 FQGTGA. This CDR3 reads CASSHSHQPQHF. The CDR3 region has the DNA TGTGCCAGCAGCCACAGTCATCAGCCCCAGCATTTT.

This clone was picked up one time. V is TRBV4-3 and J is TRBJ1-1; 7 bases agree with TRBD1. J lost 0 bases, V lost 3 bases, and 1 base had no gene match. The CDR3 has 14 amino acids. CDR1 is LGHNA and CDR2 is YSLEER in the germline V gene. CDR3 DNA sequence: TGCGCCAGCAGCCACCAGGGGGTGAACACTGAAGCTTTCTTT. Protein: CASSHQGVNTEAFF.

V is TRBV14 and J is TRBJ2-1; tentatively, D is TRBD2 (5 bases). The length of the CDR3 is 19 residues. In germline, CDR1 is SGHDN, CDR2 FVKESK. Trimming pared 0 bases from V and 4 bases from J, leaving 22 bases between. The CDR3 here is CASSQDRVKRTSTYNEQFF. The CDR3 nucleotides read TGTGCCAGCAGCCAAGATAGAGTAAAGCGGACTTCCACTTACAATGAGCAGTTCTTC.

This clone was detected once. J is TRBJ2-3 and V is TRBV7-3, with 7 bases that match TRBD2. Germline assignment: CDR1 SGHTA and CDR2 FQGTGA. The CDR3 loop spans 17 amino acids. Trimming removed 7 bases from V and 0 bases from J; junction bases left unmatched: 13. CDR3 amino acids: CASTPGPPGGSTDTQYF. The CDR3 nucleotides are TGTGCCAGCACCCCGGGGCCCCCGGGAGGTAGCACAGATACGCAGTATTTT.

The DNA for the CDR3 is TGTGCCAGCAGCTTAAAGAGGGACCATGAGCAGTTCTTC. Amino acid sequence: CASSLKRDHEQFF. The chain recombines TRBV7-2 with TRBJ2-1; the D call may be TRBD1 or TRBD2 (5 bases each). With 2 bases removed from V and 8 bases from J, the gap between germline ends came to 10 bases. CDR1 and CDR2 (germline): SGHTA, FQGNSA. CDR3 length equals 13 residues.

The chain is built from TRBV6-7 and TRBJ2-7, with 12 bases identical to TRBD2. TRBV6-7 is an ORF, with its function uncertain. The CDR3 covers 19 residues. Germline trimming cut 2 bases from V and 5 bases from J; bases unmatched to any gene: 16. This CDR3 reads CASSYVSGVGTSGLDEQYF. CDR3 coding DNA: TGTGCCAGCAGTTACGTGTCAGGCGTCGGGACTAGCGGGTTGGACGAGCAGTACTTC.

In the case of this clone: The limits of the CDR3 on the DNA are not certain, so only TCRdb's listed CDR3 is given. The V gene is TRBV28, the J gene TRBJ2-3; the table names TRBD1, a call not compared with the DNA. Germline lookup yields CDR1 MDHEN and CDR2 SYDVKM. Termini included, the CDR3 measures 16 amino acids. The CDR3 reads CASSSSTGGSTDTQYF.

DNA for the CDR3: TGTGCCAGCAGCTTAGAGAGGGTAGCCACCGGGGAGCTGTTTTTT. Translation: CASSLERVATGELFF. The chain joins TRBV7-2 to TRBJ2-2, with a possible D match to TRBD2 (5 bases). CDR3 length: 15 residues. From germline, CDR1 is SGHTA and CDR2 FQGNSA. Between the trimmed V and J ends, which lost 1 base and 4 bases, there was a span of 10 bases.

The sample holds one count of this clone. The chain has TRBV28 and TRBJ1-4; possible D gene TRBD1, 5 bases. V lost 3 bases to trimming and J lost 2 bases, with 7 bases between them. CDR1 is MDHEN and CDR2 is SYDVKM in the germline V gene. This CDR3 is built from 14 residues. Here the CDR3 DNA reads TGTGCCAGCAGTTTGGAGGGGACTAATGAAAAACTGTTTTTT. Residues: CASSLEGTNEKLFF.

This chain uses TRBV5-1 with TRBJ2-7; TRBD1 matches at 11 bases. Germline-derived CDR1 and CDR2 are SGHRS and YFSETQ. The CDR3 loop spans 14 amino acids. J was trimmed by 6 bases and V by 2 bases; bases with no gene match: 4. The CDR3 protein is CASSFGDRGGEQYF. CDR3 bases: TGCGCCAGCAGCTTCGGGGACAGGGGGGGCGAGCAGTACTTC.

CDR3 residues: CASRVTGGFSEAFF. CDR3 DNA sequence: TGTGCCAGCAGGGTGACAGGGGGCTTTTCTGAAGCTTTCTTT. The V and J genes are TRBV11-2 and TRBJ1-1; 10 bases match TRBD1. CDR1 and CDR2 (germline): SGHAT, FQNNGV. V shed 6 bases and J 6 bases; nucleotides not matched to a gene: 7. CDR3 size: 14 residues. Looking up the rest from reference TRBV11-2 and TRBJ1-1 gives the full variable domain: EAGVAQSPRYKIIEKRQSVAFWCNPISGHATLYWYQQILGQGPKLLIQFQNNGVVDDSQLPKDRFSAERLKGVDSTLKIQPAKLEDSAVYLCASRVTGGFSEAFFGQGTRLTVV.

This chain joins TRBV27 and TRBJ2-2; D tentatively fits TRBD1 or TRBD2 (6 bases each). V was cut by 5 bases and J by 5 bases, with 18 bases left in between. Germline V gene sequence: CDR1 MNHEY, CDR2 SMNVEV (reference sequence). This CDR3 region has 16 residues. CDR3 nucleotides: TGTGCCAGCAGTCCCCGGGGTGGAGGGGGAACCGGGGAGCTGTTTTTT. Translation: CASSPRGGGGTGELFF.